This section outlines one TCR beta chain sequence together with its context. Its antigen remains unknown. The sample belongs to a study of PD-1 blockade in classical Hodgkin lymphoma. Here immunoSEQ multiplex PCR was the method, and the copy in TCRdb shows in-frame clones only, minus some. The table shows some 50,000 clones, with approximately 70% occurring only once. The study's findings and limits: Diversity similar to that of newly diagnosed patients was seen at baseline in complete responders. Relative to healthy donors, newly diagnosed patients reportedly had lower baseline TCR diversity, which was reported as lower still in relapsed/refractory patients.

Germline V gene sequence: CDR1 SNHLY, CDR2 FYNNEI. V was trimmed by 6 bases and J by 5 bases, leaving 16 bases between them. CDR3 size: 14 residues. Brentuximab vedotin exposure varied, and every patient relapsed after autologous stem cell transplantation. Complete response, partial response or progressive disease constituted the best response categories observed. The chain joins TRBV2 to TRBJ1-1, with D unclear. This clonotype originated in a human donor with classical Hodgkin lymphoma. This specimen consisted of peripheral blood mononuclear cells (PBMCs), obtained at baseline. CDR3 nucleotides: TGTGCCAGCAGCTGGACGGTTCTCGGGACTGAAGCTTTCTTT. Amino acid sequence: CASSWTVLGTEAFF.